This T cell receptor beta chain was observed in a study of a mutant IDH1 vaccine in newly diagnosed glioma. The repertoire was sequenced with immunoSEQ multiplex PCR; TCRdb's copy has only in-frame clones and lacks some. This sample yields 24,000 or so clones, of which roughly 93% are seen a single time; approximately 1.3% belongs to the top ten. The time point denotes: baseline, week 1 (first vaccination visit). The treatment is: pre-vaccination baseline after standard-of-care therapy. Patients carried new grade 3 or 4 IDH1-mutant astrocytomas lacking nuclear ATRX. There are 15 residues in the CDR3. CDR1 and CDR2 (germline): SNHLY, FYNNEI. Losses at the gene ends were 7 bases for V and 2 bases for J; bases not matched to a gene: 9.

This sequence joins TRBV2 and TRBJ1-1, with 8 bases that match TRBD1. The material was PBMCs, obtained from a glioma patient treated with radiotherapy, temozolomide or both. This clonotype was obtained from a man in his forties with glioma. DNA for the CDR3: TGTGCCAGCAATACGGACAGGGCCACTAACACTGAAGCTTTCTTT. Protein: CASNTDRATNTEAFF.